Described below is a single TCR beta chain sequence and its context. Its antigen is as yet unknown. V lost 7 bases to trimming and J lost 1 base, with 10 bases between them. Looked up from germline, CDR1 is LNHDA and CDR2 is SQIVND (reference sequence). This CDR3 is built from 13 residues. These data originate in a study of cytomegalovirus exposure and HLA in healthy donors. As for the study in general: Of the donors genotyped, several hundred in all, 75% to 85% fell in the Caucasian-associated ancestry cluster. Study-wide results and limits: One variant, a missense change in DCLRE1C, was linked in a later analysis to TCR beta V- and J-gene trimming. High sensitivity and specificity were reportedly achieved when the classifier diagnosed cytomegalovirus status. Most TCR sequences showed up rarely, but some public TCRs showed up in many donors.

With 60 Vbeta and 13 Jbeta primers, the PCR was carried out. This table comes from immunoSEQ multiplex PCR, and its TCRdb copy is limited to in-frame clones, with some not included. The table has some 200,000 clones, roughly 82% seen once. Source material: PBMCs. The J gene is TRBJ1-2, the V gene TRBV19, with no clear D. The origin of this receptor is a woman aged 45-59 years in good health and CMV-seropositive. The DNA of the CDR3 is TGTGCCAGTACCCTCGGAGATAACTATGGCTACACCTTC. The encoded protein is CASTLGDNYGYTF.